The sequence of this T cell receptor beta chain was determined in a study of blood T cell repertoires in COVID-19. Study-wide context: Acute-phase and convalescent COVID-19 samples originated in the United States, Italy and Spain.

Per the original data handling: Reference gene primer amplification gave estimated nucleated cell counts. Data came from immunoSEQ multiplex PCR; TCRdb stores just in-frame clones and leaves some out. V and J calls and clone size are given by that table; D and trimming were obtained from the DNA. The profile covers about 270,000 clones, with less than 95% appearing a single time and 2.5% to 3% taken by the ten largest. CDR1 is ENHRY, CDR2 SYGVKD, per germline. This CDR3 has 12 residues. Trimming stripped 9 bases from V and 7 bases from J, with 16 bases between. Across 20 to 25 US areas, participants ranged in age from about 18 to 90 years. Contact with a PCR-confirmed or clinician-diagnosed COVID-19 case occurred within 2 weeks of entry.

The sequenced sample was PBMCs or T cells enriched from blood (not recorded which). This rearrangement joins TRBV10-3 to TRBJ2-7; weak D call: TRBD1 (7 bases). The receptor was derived from a middle-aged man who had been exposed to COVID-19. For the CDR3, the DNA is TGTGCCATGCGGGACAGCAACCAGGAGCAGTACTTC. Protein: CAMRDSNQEQYF.